This T cell receptor beta chain was retrieved from a study of OX40 agonist ivuxolimab in advanced cancers. Study results and caveats: Relative to CD4+ cells, CD8+ T cells on average had more expanded clones.

The trim removed 3 bases at V and 4 bases at J, leaving 6 bases unmatched. The CDR3 consists of 16 residues. The germline CDR1 and CDR2 sequences are SGHTA and FQGNSA. Only in-frame clones appear in the TCRdb table, and some are missing; sequencing was by immunoSEQ multiplex PCR. Of about 69,000 clones in the sample, 75% to 90% are singletons; the top ten hold around 6.9%. Regarding this clone: Its antigen is currently unknown.

The origin of this receptor is an adult with an advanced solid tumor such as melanoma, head and neck, liver or kidney cancer. This sample comprised CD4+ or CD8+ T cells sorted from blood, obtained in a trial of the OX40 agonist ivuxolimab. The chain has TRBV7-2 and TRBJ2-7; 13 positions agree with TRBD2. The CDR3 spells CASSLELAGGPYEQYF. The CDR3 DNA reads as TGTGCCAGCAGCTTGGAACTAGCGGGAGGGCCATACGAGCAGTACTTC.